This record concerns one T cell receptor beta chain sequence. With 3 bases removed from V and 2 bases from J, the gap between germline ends came to 14 bases. Germline V gene lookup returns CDR1 LNHDA and CDR2 SQIVND (reference sequence). This CDR3 comprises 15 residues. In the original workflow: Reference gene primer amplification gave nucleated cell count estimates. Sequenced by immunoSEQ multiplex PCR; TCRdb stores in-frame clones only, minus some. V and J calls and clone size are those listed in that table; D and trimming were worked out from the DNA. The repertoire includes about 100,000 clones, roughly 80% of them detected once, and roughly 12% sits in the top ten. These data belong to a study of blood T cell repertoires in COVID-19. Study in general: Acute and convalescent COVID-19 specimens originated in the United States, Italy and Spain. T cells, B-cell-depleted T cells, or PBMCs supplied cDNA or gDNA.

Sequenced input: peripheral blood. The V call is TRBV19, the J call TRBJ2-7; possible D gene TRBD2, 5 bases. The TCR sequence derives from a man aged 45-65 years with active or convalescent COVID-19. The CDR3: CASSIRRAEPYEQYF. CDR3 DNA sequence: TGTGCCAGTAGTATTCGGCGAGCGGAACCCTACGAGCAGTACTTC.